Sequencing of this TCR beta chain was carried out in a study of blood T cell repertoires in COVID-19. Turning to the study itself: The origin of the acute and convalescent COVID-19 samples was the United States, Italy and Spain.

Profiling relied on immunoSEQ multiplex PCR, and the TCRdb table lists in-frame clones only, not all of them. The sample lists hundreds of thousands of clones; about 90% were seen once. This clone was found once. V dropped 1 base and J dropped 0 bases, with 11 bases sitting between them. The CDR3 length is 16 residues. In germline, CDR1 is SNHLY, CDR2 FYNNEI. This receptor was obtained from a young man with COVID-19, enrolled during active disease. The sample taken for sequencing was peripheral blood. V usage is TRBV2 and J usage is TRBJ2-3; weak D call: TRBD1 (5 bases). CDR3 DNA: TGTGCCAGCAGTGAAGGTAGGGGCAGAAGCACAGATACGCAGTATTTT. The encoded protein is CASSEGRGRSTDTQYF.